The clone carrying this T cell receptor beta chain was counted at least ten times. Its specificity is unknown. These data belong to a study of T cells in Graves' hyperthyroidism and ophthalmopathy. The germline V and J ends were trimmed by 2 bases and 3 bases, with 7 bases remaining between them. CDR3 length equals 13 residues. Study findings and constraints: Patients with ophthalmopathy were separated from those with stable hyperthyroidism by a 13 V-J model. Blood also showed most of the thyroid clonotypes that were expanded above 0.001.

Uncontrolled infection, other autoimmune disease, pregnancy or lactation barred patients from enrollment. Template material for amplifying TCR beta CDR3 regions consisted of RNA transcripts. First-round RT-PCR with HTBI primers amplified the TCR CDR3 region. TCRdb used MiXCR to reprocess the multiplex PCR reads, holding one entry per CDR3 protein. The table lists about 350,000 distinct CDR3 sequences, 15% to 20% of them singletons, with around 15% in the top ten. The sequencing sample was made of blood. The chain carries TRBV12-3 or TRBV12-4 and TRBJ2-5; no reliable D call. This sequence originates from a woman between 35 and 50 years old with Graves' ophthalmopathy. Here the CDR3 reads CASSLRSEETQYF. CDR3 sequence (DNA): TGTGCCAGCAGTTTAAGGTCGGAAGAGACCCAGTACTTC.